The 14 T cell receptor beta chains below all came from one sample that was sequenced in a study of radiotherapy plus CTLA-4 blockade in lung cancer. Libraries were prepared by immunoSEQ multiplex PCR; TCRdb keeps only in-frame clonotypes and omits some of them. The table lists approximately 60,000 clones, 60% to 80% of them singletons. The source was peripheral blood, collected from a patient treated with radiotherapy plus ipilimumab. Source of these receptors: a human donor with non-small cell lung cancer who had a complete response to radiotherapy plus ipilimumab.

This clone showed up just once. The chain joins TRBV28 to TRBJ1-4, with TRBD1 matching 9 bases. The CDR3 sequence is 14 residues long. The J segment lost 7 bases and the V segment lost 5 bases, leaving 5 bases of the junction unmatched. Germline CDR1 is MDHEN and CDR2 is SYDVKM. The CDR3 region has the DNA TGTGCCAGCAGTCAGACAGGGGGGGCTGAAAAACTGTTTTTT. Translating gives CASSQTGGAEKLFF.

V gene TRBV15 combines with J gene TRBJ1-2; 8 bases are a match to TRBD1. CDR3 size: 15 residues. The V gene end was trimmed by 0 bases and the J gene end by 8 bases; junction bases not matched to a gene: 8. Germline-derived CDR1 and CDR2 are LNHNV and YYDKDF (reference sequence). The CDR3 nucleotides are TGTGCCACCAGCAGAGATCCCGGACAGGGAAGAGGCTACACCTTC. It codes for CATSRDPGQGRGYTF.

The chain carries TRBV30 and TRBJ1-1, with a tentative D call TRBD1 (5 bases). The CDR3 consists of 14 residues. With 2 bases removed from V and 0 bases from J, the gap between germline ends came to 10 bases. Germline V gene data show CDR1 as GTSNPN and CDR2 as SVGIG (reference sequence). CDR3 bases: TGTGCCTGGAGTCAGGGTAGCGTGAACACTGAAGCTTTCTTT. Translated, it gives CAWSQGSVNTEAFF.

This clone was found a few times. The chain uses TRBV30 and TRBJ1-2; D perhaps matches TRBD1 (6 bases). Trimming took 2 bases from V and 6 from J, leaving 13 bases between them. The CDR3 extends over 13 amino acids. The V gene's germline CDR1 is GTSNPN and CDR2 SVGIG (reference sequence). This CDR3 reads CAWSTGRYDGYTF. The CDR3 DNA follows: TGTGCCTGGAGTACAGGGAGGTACGATGGCTACACCTTC.

V and J are TRBV11-3 and TRBJ2-3; the match to TRBD2 covers 12 bases. V gave up 4 bases and J gave up 5 bases; unmatched junction bases: 7. The CDR3 consists of 16 residues. Germline values: CDR1 SGHNT, CDR2 YENEEA. CDR3 bases: TGTGCCAGCAGCTCTCTGACTAGCGGGAGTATAGATACGCAGTATTTT. This translates into CASSSLTSGSIDTQYF. Combining the CDR3 with reference TRBV11-3 and TRBJ2-3 gives the whole variable domain EAGVVQSPRYKIIEKKQPVAFWCNPISGHNTLYWYLQNLGQGPELLIRYENEEAVDDSQLPKDRFSAERLKGVDSTLKIQPAELGDSAVYLCASSSLTSGSIDTQYFGPGTRLTVL.

This sequence joins TRBV13 and TRBJ1-5; no clear D. Trimming shortened V by 2 bases and J by 0 bases, and 17 bases separated the two germline ends. Germline V gene lookup returns CDR1 PRHDT and CDR2 FYEKMQ (reference sequence). This CDR3 region has 18 residues. The DNA of the CDR3 is TGTGCCAGCAGCTTATCACGTGGCGGGGTGTATAGCAATCAGCCCCAGCATTTT. This sequence encodes CASSLSRGGVYSNQPQHF.

The chain links TRBV19 to TRBJ2-5; possible D gene TRBD2, 7 bases. In germline, CDR1 is LNHDA, CDR2 SQIVND (reference sequence). This CDR3 is built from 14 residues. Trimming removed 5 bases from V and 3 bases from J, with 13 bases in between. CDR3 in amino acids: CASSREDREETQYF. CDR3 sequence (DNA): TGTGCCAGTAGTCGGGAGGACAGAGAAGAGACCCAGTACTTC.

The CDR3 DNA is TGTGCCAGCAGTCTACTCCCGAACACCGGGGAGCTGTTTTTT. Protein product: CASSLLPNTGELFF. The chain uses TRBV6-1 and TRBJ2-2; no clear D. This CDR3 region has 14 residues. V lost 5 bases to trimming and J lost 0 bases, with 7 bases between them. CDR1 MNHNS and CDR2 SASEGT come from the germline V gene.

For the CDR3, the DNA is TGTGCCAGCAGCTTGGGAATGGGGAGGGATGGCTACACCTTC. Translation gives CASSLGMGRDGYTF. The genes are TRBV5-4 and TRBJ1-2; D unclear. The CDR3 is 14 amino acids. Germline lookup yields CDR1 SGHNT and CDR2 YYREEE (reference sequence). Trimming pared 0 bases from V and 6 bases from J, leaving 12 bases between. The full variable domain, rest sourced from reference TRBV5-4 and TRBJ1-2, is ETGVTQSPTHLIKTRGQQVTLRCSSQSGHNTVSWYQQALGQGPQFIFQYYREEENGRGNFPPRFSGLQFPNYSSELNVNALELDDSALYLCASSLGMGRDGYTFGSGTRLTVV.

This chain links TRBV19 with TRBJ1-5; TRBD1 might be the D (5 bases). Trimming removed 7 bases at V and 2 bases at J, with 9 bases between. This CDR3 is 13 amino acids long. Germline CDR1 and CDR2: LNHDA and SQIVND (reference sequence). CDR3 bases: TGTGCCAGTAAATTGGGGGGCAATCAGCCCCAGCATTTT. Translation gives CASKLGGNQPQHF.

The gene calls are TRBV19 and TRBJ1-2; TRBD1 aligns across 9 bases. Germline V gene data show CDR1 as LNHDA and CDR2 as SQIVND (reference sequence). With V trimmed by 5 bases and J by 5 bases, 3 bases remained unmatched. This CDR3 region has 13 residues. The CDR3 DNA follows: TGTGCCAGTAGTCACGGACAGGGGTATGGCTACACCTTC. Translated, it gives CASSHGQGYGYTF.

This clone was detected only once. The rearrangement links TRBV4-1 to TRBJ2-2; maybe TRBD2 (6 bases). The CDR3 spans 14 residues. The germline gives CDR1 MGHRA, CDR2 YSYEKL. Trimming pared 1 base from V and 4 bases from J, leaving 7 bases between. CDR3 amino acids: CASSQAGVTGELFF. The CDR3 DNA reads TGCGCCAGCAGCCAAGCGGGGGTCACCGGGGAGCTGTTTTTT.

The chain joins TRBV5-1 to TRBJ1-1; D is undetermined. V was trimmed by 5 bases and J by 3 bases, leaving 8 bases between them. The CDR3 contains 12 residues. The germline V gene encodes CDR1 SGHRS and CDR2 YFSETQ. CDR3 bases: TGCGCCAGCAGTTTTGGGGACACTGAAGCTTTCTTT. Amino acid sequence: CASSFGDTEAFF. Using reference TRBV5-1 and TRBJ1-1 for the parts outside the CDR3, the full variable domain is KAGVTQTPRYLIKTRGQQVTLSCSPISGHRSVSWYQQTPGQGLQFLFEYFSETQRNKGNFPGRFSGRQFSNSRSEMNVSTLELGDSALYLCASSFGDTEAFFGQGTRLTVV.

The chain combines TRBV5-4 with TRBJ2-5; 9 bases agree with TRBD2. Trimming removed 5 bases from V and 3 bases from J; junction bases left unmatched: 2. The length of the CDR3 is 13 residues. The germline gives CDR1 SGHNT, CDR2 YYREEE (reference sequence). CDR3 bases: TGTGCCAGCAGGCGACTAGCGGAAGAGACCCAGTACTTC. Protein product: CASRRLAEETQYF.